This T cell receptor (beta chain) was sequenced during a study of blood T cell repertoires in COVID-19. Study-wide context: Acute-phase and convalescent COVID-19 samples originated in the United States, Italy and Spain. From T cells, B-cell-depleted T cells, or PBMCs came the material, which was cDNA or gDNA.

Methods used by the authors: Amplification with reference gene primers provided the estimates of nucleated cell counts. Measured with immunoSEQ multiplex PCR; TCRdb has only the in-frame clones, and not every one. V and J calls and clone size are copied from that table; D and trimming were computed from the DNA. The data show around 200,000 clones, less than 85% seen once. This clonotype was sampled from a human donor in a cohort sampled during active COVID-19. Sequencing was performed on peripheral blood.

The CDR3 is CASSQAGGHRTDTQYF. CDR3 sequence (DNA): TGTGCCAGCAGCCAAGCGGGGGGGCATCGCACAGATACGCAGTATTTT. V gene TRBV2 combines with J gene TRBJ2-3, with TRBD2 matching over 10 bases. Germline V CDR1 and CDR2: SNHLY, FYNNEI. CDR3 length equals 16 residues. Germline trimming cut 6 bases from V and 1 base from J; bases unmatched to any gene: 7.